Listed below are T cell receptor beta chains from one sample, sequenced in a study of T-cell reconstitution after alpha-beta-depleted transplantation in children. One entry per CDR3 protein results from TCRdb running MiXCR on the PCR reads. The table has just over 950,000 distinct CDR3 sequences, under 30% seen once. The sample in question was PBMCs, mostly from graft donor cells, obtained 360 days after TCRalphabeta/CD19-depleted stem cell transplant. Receptor source: a boy younger than two who had a stem cell transplant for SCID, so the T cells may come from the graft donor. CDR3s include the opening cysteine and the closing phenylalanine or tryptophan. A D gene is named only where the DNA matches it firmly.

-	TRBV11-2	TRBJ2-7	CASSKLGHQRRPSSYEQYF
TRBD2	TRBV4-1	TRBJ2-1	CASSQVFGPGGYEQFF
-	TRBV5-1	TRBJ2-3	CASSSPGYRTDTQYF
-	TRBV29-1	TRBJ2-3	CSGMKGDTQYF
TRBD2	TRBV25-1	TRBJ2-1	CASSEFLTSGDNEQFF
-	TRBV24-1	TRBJ2-3	CATSVGTLTSDTQYF
-	TRBV11-2	TRBJ2-7	CASSLYSWPRQHEQYF
-	TRBV18	TRBJ2-3	CASSPLRGPDTQYF
-	TRBV12-3/TRBV12-4	TRBJ2-1	CASSLKRSLNEQFF
TRBD2	TRBV12-3/TRBV12-4	TRBJ2-1	CASSFWRGVSYNEQFF
-	TRBV5-1	TRBJ2-7	CASSLELPYEQYF
-	TRBV11-2	TRBJ2-2	CASTAPTIHTGELFF
TRBD2	TRBV29-1	TRBJ2-1	CSVGVLAGGRYDEQFF
TRBD1	TRBV6-6	TRBJ1-1	CASNRGNTEAFF
-	TRBV9	TRBJ2-3	CASSVVNSDTQYF
-	TRBV6-2/TRBV6-3	TRBJ2-1	CASSYPLRGGGIYNEQFF